This section outlines one T cell receptor beta chain sequence together with its context. Its target is unknown. V was trimmed by 0 bases and J by 3 bases, leaving 6 bases between them. The CDR3 loop spans 12 amino acids. Germline CDR1 GTSNPN, CDR2 SVGIG (reference sequence). Assay used: immunoSEQ multiplex PCR; TCRdb lists only in-frame clones, some missing. The sample contains approximately 50,000 clones, approximately 89% of which appear only once. The sample is drawn from a study of T cell responses to AZD1222 COVID-19 vaccine. Findings and limits, study-wide: Compared with day 0, the breadth and depth of the Spike-specific TCR repertoire rose significantly after two doses of AZD1222. Possibly, clonal diversity was underestimated; donors were largely white British and included more females. Among AZD1222 vaccinees, only five to seven were seropositive at baseline.

This chain joins TRBV30 and TRBJ2-7; tentative D call: TRBD1 (6 bases). This sample comprised peripheral blood, obtained on day 0 of MenACWY control vaccination. The sequence came from an adult in good health. The CDR3 DNA reads TGTGCCTGGAGTGTACAGGGCTACGAGCAGTACTTC. Protein sequence: CAWSVQGYEQYF.